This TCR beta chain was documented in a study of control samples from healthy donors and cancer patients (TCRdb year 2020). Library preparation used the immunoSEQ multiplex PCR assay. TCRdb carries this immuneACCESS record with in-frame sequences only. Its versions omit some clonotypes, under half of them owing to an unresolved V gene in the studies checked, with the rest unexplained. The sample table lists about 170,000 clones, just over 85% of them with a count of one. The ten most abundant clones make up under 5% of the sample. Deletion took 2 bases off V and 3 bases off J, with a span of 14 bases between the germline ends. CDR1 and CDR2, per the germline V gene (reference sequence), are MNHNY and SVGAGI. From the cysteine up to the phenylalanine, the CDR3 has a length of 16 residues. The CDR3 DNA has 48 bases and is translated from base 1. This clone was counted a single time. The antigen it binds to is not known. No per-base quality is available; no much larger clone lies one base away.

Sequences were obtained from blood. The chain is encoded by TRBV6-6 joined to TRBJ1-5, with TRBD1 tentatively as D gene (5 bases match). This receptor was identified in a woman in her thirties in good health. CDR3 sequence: CASSYPTPGYNQPQHF. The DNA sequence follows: TGTGCCAGCAGTTACCCCACACCAGGGTACAATCAGCCCCAGCATTTT.